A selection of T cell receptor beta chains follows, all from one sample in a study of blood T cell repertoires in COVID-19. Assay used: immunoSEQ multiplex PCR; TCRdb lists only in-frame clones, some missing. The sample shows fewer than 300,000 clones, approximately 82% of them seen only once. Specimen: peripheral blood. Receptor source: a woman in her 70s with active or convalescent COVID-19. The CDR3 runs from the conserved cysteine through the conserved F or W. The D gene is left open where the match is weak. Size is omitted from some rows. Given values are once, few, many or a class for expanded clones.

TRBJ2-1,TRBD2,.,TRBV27,CASSLRSLAGGLDPGEQFF,TGTGCCAGCAGTTTGAGGTCGCTAGCGGGAGGGCTGGATCCAGGTGAGCAGTTCTTC
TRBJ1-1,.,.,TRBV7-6,CASSQQQGLMAFF,TGTGCCAGCAGCCAACAACAGGGACTAATGGCTTTCTTT
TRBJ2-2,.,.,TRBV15,CAAGRGRDTGELFF,TGTGCCGCCGGCAGGGGCCGAGACACCGGGGAGCTGTTTTTT
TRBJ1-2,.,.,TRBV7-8,CASSLEGGRTHTF,TGTGCCAGCAGCTTAGAGGGGGGGAGGACTCACACCTTC
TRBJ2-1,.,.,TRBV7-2,CASSLGLYNEQFF,TGTGCCAGCAGCTTAGGGCTTTACAATGAGCAGTTCTTC
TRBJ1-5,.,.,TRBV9,CASSAGGGSQPQHF,TGTGCCAGCAGCGCCGGGGGCGGGAGCCAGCCCCAGCATTTT
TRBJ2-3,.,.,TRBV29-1,CSVGPPPHTQYF,TGCAGCGTTGGTCCTCCCCCTCATACGCAGTATTTT
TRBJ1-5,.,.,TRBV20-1,CSASRGGSNQPQHF,TGCAGTGCTAGTAGGGGGGGTAGCAATCAGCCCCAGCATTTT
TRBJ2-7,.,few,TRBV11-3,CASSREAGGHEQYF,TGTGCCAGCAGCAGAGAGGCGGGCGGCCACGAGCAGTACTTC
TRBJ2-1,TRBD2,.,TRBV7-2,CASSLSGGRRVDEQFF,TGTGCCAGCAGCCTTAGCGGGGGGCGTCGGGTGGATGAGCAGTTCTTC
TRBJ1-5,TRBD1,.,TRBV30,CAWSPTGGSYSNQPQHF,TGTGCCTGGAGTCCTACAGGGGGCTCTTATAGCAATCAGCCCCAGCATTTT
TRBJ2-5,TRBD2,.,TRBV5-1,CASSQGTSGGLAETQYF,TGCGCCAGCAGCCAAGGGACTAGCGGGGGGCTGGCGGAGACCCAGTACTTC
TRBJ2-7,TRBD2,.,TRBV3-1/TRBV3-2,CASSQGETSLYEQYF,TGTGCCAGCAGCCAAGGGGAGACTAGCCTCTACGAGCAGTACTTC
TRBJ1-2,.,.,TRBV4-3,CASSQASYGYTF,TGCGCCAGCAGCCAAGCCAGCTATGGCTACACCTTC
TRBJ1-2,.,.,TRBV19,CASSMRQDSENYGYTF,TGTGCCAGTAGTATGAGGCAGGACAGCGAGAACTATGGCTACACCTTC
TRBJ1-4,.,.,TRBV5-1,CASSLTTGWSNEKLFF,TGCGCCAGCAGCTTGACTACAGGGTGGTCTAATGAAAAACTGTTTTTT
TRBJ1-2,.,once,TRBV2,CASRKLQGNYGYTF,TGTGCCAGCAGAAAACTGCAGGGTAACTATGGCTACACCTTC
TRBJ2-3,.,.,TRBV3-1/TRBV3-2,CASSQGLTRVYTDTQYF,TGTGCCAGCAGCCAAGGATTGACTAGAGTCTACACAGATACGCAGTATTTT
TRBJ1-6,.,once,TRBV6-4,CASSTQIGSPLHF,TGTGCCAGCAGTACACAGATAGGTTCACCCCTCCACTTT
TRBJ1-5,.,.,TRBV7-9,CASSPRGTDDSNQPQHF,TGTGCCAGCAGCCCTAGGGGAACGGATGATAGCAATCAGCCCCAGCATTTT
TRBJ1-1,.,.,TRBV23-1,CASRQGGGDTEAFF,TGCGCCAGCAGACAGGGTGGGGGGGACACTGAAGCTTTCTTT
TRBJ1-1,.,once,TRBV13,CASSSNMGGLTEAFF,TGTGCCAGCAGCTCAAATATGGGAGGACTCACTGAAGCTTTCTTT
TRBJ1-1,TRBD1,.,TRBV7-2,CASSLGTGEARVAFF,TGTGCCAGCAGCTTAGGGACAGGGGAGGCACGTGTAGCTTTCTTT
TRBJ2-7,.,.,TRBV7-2,CASSLNRYEQYF,TGTGCCAGCAGCTTAAACCGGTACGAGCAGTACTTC
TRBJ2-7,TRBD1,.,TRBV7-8,CASSARDRGGGEQYF,TGTGCCAGCAGCGCCCGGGACAGGGGAGGTGGCGAGCAGTACTTC
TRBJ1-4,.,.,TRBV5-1,CASSFGQREKLFF,TGCGCCAGCAGCTTCGGTCAGCGGGAAAAACTGTTTTTT
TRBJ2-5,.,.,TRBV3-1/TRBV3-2,CASSQLALVGETQYF,TGTGCCAGCAGCCAGCTAGCCCTGGTTGGCGAGACCCAGTACTTC
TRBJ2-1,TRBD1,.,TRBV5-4,CASSEGLVGQGYNEQFF,TGTGCCAGCAGCGAAGGTCTTGTCGGACAGGGGTACAATGAGCAGTTCTTC
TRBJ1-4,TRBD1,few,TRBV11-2,CASSRGQGREKLFF,TGTGCCAGCAGCCGAGGACAGGGTAGGGAAAAACTGTTTTTT
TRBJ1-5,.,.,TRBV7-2,CASSSWPGIRKYSNQPQHF,TGTGCCAGCAGCTCCTGGCCAGGTATCCGAAAATATAGCAATCAGCCCCAGCATTTT
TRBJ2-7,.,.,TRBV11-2,CASSATSYEQYF,TGTGCCAGCAGCGCTACGTCCTACGAGCAGTACTTC
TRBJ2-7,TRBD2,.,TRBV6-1,CASSEWLAGEQYF,TGTGCCAGCAGTGAATGGCTAGCGGGGGAGCAGTACTTC
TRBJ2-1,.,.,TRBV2,CASLRIGLAYNEQFF,TGTGCCAGCCTACGAATCGGACTGGCATACAATGAGCAGTTCTTC
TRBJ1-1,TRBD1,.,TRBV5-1,CASRYRERGRGTEAFF,TGCGCCAGCCGATACCGCGAAAGGGGGCGCGGGACTGAAGCTTTCTTT
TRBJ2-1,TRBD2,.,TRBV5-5,CASSPLAGGPSDEQFF,TGTGCCAGCAGCCCTCTCGCGGGAGGGCCCTCGGACGAGCAGTTCTTC
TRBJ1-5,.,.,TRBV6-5,CASIKDSGPQHF,TGTGCCAGCATTAAGGACAGCGGGCCCCAGCATTTT
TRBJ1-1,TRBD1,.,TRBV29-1,CSVARQGSTEAFF,TGCAGCGTTGCTCGACAGGGATCCACTGAAGCTTTCTTT
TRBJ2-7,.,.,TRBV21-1,CASSKVEWIAEDLSYEQYF,TGTGCCAGCAGCAAAGTTGAATGGATAGCGGAAGACCTCTCCTACGAGCAGTACTTC
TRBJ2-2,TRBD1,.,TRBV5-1,CASSPPETGKDGELFF,TGCGCCAGCAGCCCCCCCGAGACAGGGAAGGACGGGGAGCTGTTTTTT
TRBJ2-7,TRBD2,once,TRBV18,CASSPSSGGSSYEQYF,TGTGCCAGCTCACCTTCTAGCGGGGGAAGCTCCTACGAGCAGTACTTC
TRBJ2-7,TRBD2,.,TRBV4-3,CASSQDRGGPYEQYF,TGCGCCAGCAGCCAAGATCGGGGGGGTCCTTACGAGCAGTACTTC
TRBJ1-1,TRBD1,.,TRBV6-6,CASSDGTGITEAFF,TGTGCCAGCAGTGATGGGACAGGGATTACTGAAGCTTTCTTT
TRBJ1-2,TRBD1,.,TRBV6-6,CASETGNYGYTF,TGTGCCAGCGAGACAGGGAACTATGGCTACACCTTC
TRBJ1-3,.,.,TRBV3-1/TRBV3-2,CASSQPRDSGNTIYF,TGTGCCAGCAGCCAACCCCGGGACTCTGGAAACACCATATATTTT
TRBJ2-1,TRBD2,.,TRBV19,CATSRLAGEVHVSYNEQFF,TGTGCCACCTCGAGACTAGCGGGAGAGGTCCATGTCTCCTACAATGAGCAGTTCTTC
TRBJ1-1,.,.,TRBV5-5,CASSLSWGGNMNTEAFF,TGTGCCAGCAGCTTGTCTTGGGGGGGAAACATGAACACTGAAGCTTTCTTT
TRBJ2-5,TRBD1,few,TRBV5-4,CASSSGQSQETQYF,TGTGCCAGCAGCTCGGGACAGTCCCAAGAGACCCAGTACTTC
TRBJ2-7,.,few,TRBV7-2,CASSSRGRSYEQYF,TGTGCCAGCAGCTCCAGGGGACGCTCCTACGAGCAGTACTTC
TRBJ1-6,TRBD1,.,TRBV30,CAWTGQYNSPLHF,TGTGCCTGGACGGGACAGTATAATTCACCCCTCCACTTT
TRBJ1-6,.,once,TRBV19,CASAALVRGTSFNSPLHF,TGTGCCAGCGCAGCTCTTGTCCGGGGTACCAGTTTTAATTCACCCCTCCACTTT
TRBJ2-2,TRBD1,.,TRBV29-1,CSVKRTGGVTGELFF,TGCAGCGTCAAAAGGACAGGGGGCGTCACCGGGGAGCTGTTTTTT